Listed below are T cell receptor beta chains from one sample, sequenced in a study of OX40 agonist ivuxolimab in advanced cancers. Sequencing was performed with immunoSEQ multiplex PCR; in TCRdb, only in-frame clones are kept and a portion is missing. The sample records tens of thousands of clones, 85% being singletons. This specimen consisted of CD4+ or CD8+ T cells sorted from blood, obtained in a trial of the OX40 agonist ivuxolimab. The receptor set was obtained from an adult with an advanced solid tumor such as melanoma, head and neck, liver or kidney cancer. The conserved cysteine and the conserved F or W are not part of the CDR3 here. The order of the fields is D gene, V gene, J gene, CDR3 protein. A D gene is named only where the DNA matches it firmly.

TRBD2	TRBV5-1	TRBJ2-1	ASSLGREGLDEQF
.	TRBV7-2	TRBJ1-2	ASSLGQNYGYT
.	TRBV28	TRBJ2-7	ASSFGGREQY
TRBD1	TRBV7-2	TRBJ2-1	ASSQDRGAYNEQF
.	TRBV10-3	TRBJ1-2	ASEPTGGGGYGYT
.	TRBV9	TRBJ1-1	ASSPQQWGTEAF
.	TRBV9	TRBJ2-7	ASSRGRGPSSYEQY
.	TRBV28	TRBJ1-1	ASSSGTAMNTEAF
.	TRBV28	TRBJ2-1	ASRRGAASSYNEQF
.	TRBV5-4	TRBJ1-1	ASSLPGWITEAF
.	TRBV4-3	TRBJ1-5	ASSPSTGNSNQPQH
.	TRBV5-1	TRBJ2-5	ASSQGGLGETQY
TRBD1	TRBV6-5	TRBJ1-6	ASSYSRTGDSPLH